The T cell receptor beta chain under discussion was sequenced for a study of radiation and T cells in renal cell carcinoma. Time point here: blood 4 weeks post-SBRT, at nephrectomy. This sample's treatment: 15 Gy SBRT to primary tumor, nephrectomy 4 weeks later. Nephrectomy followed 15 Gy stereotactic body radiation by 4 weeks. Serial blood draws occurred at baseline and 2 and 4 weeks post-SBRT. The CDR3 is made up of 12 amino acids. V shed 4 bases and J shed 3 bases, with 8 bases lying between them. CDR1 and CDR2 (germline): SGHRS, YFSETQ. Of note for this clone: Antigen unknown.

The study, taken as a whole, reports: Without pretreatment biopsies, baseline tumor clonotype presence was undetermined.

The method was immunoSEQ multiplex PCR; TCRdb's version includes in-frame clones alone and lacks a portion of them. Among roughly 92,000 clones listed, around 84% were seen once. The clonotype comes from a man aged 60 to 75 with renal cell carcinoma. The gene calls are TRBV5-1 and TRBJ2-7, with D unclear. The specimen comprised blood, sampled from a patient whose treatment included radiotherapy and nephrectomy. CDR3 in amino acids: CASSRDNYEQYF. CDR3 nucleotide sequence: TGCGCCAGCAGCCGTGACAACTACGAGCAGTACTTC.